This TCR beta chain emerged from a study of T cell repertoires in cytomegalovirus infection. Study-level background: Shared public TCR beta signatures pointed to both CMV infection and a matching HLA type.

Note on this clonotype: The antigen is not known.

Study-level points and caveats: Within the response measured ex vivo, HLA-C-restricted CMV-specific TCR beta clonotypes were dominant. Individuals carrying CMV plus the relevant HLA were identified by cumulative frequency of public TCR beta families.

Germline values: CDR1 LGHNA, CDR2 YNFKEQ. The CDR3 length is 15 residues. Trimming pared 4 bases from V and 5 bases from J, leaving 15 bases between. MiXCR, run by TCRdb on the reads, gives a single entry per CDR3 protein. Seen here are about 770,000 distinct CDR3 sequences, under 35% observed once, and the top ten hold 13%. The gene calls are TRBV4-2 and TRBJ1-5, with no clear D. Source: cultured CD8+ T cells from PBMCs, taken from culture after CMV antigen stimulation. The sequence was obtained from a human donor in good health (CMV status not recorded). Some clones in this sample may be carry-over from other donors' samples. The CDR3 region is CASSRMKHKDQPQHF. The CDR3 region has the DNA TGTGCCAGCAGCCGGATGAAACATAAGGATCAGCCCCAGCATTTT.